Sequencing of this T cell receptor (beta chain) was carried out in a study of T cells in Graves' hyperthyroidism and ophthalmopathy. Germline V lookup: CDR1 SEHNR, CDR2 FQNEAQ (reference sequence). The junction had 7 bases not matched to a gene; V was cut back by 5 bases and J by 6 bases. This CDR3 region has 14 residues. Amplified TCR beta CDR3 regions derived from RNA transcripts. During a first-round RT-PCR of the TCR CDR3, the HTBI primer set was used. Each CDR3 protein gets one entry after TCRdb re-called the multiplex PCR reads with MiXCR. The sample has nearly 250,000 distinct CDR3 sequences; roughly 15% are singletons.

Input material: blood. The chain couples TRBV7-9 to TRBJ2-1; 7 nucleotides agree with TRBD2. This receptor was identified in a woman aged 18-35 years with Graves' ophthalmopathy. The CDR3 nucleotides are TGTGCCAGCAGCCCCGGGACTACCTTCAATGAGCAGTTCTTC. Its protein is CASSPGTTFNEQFF.